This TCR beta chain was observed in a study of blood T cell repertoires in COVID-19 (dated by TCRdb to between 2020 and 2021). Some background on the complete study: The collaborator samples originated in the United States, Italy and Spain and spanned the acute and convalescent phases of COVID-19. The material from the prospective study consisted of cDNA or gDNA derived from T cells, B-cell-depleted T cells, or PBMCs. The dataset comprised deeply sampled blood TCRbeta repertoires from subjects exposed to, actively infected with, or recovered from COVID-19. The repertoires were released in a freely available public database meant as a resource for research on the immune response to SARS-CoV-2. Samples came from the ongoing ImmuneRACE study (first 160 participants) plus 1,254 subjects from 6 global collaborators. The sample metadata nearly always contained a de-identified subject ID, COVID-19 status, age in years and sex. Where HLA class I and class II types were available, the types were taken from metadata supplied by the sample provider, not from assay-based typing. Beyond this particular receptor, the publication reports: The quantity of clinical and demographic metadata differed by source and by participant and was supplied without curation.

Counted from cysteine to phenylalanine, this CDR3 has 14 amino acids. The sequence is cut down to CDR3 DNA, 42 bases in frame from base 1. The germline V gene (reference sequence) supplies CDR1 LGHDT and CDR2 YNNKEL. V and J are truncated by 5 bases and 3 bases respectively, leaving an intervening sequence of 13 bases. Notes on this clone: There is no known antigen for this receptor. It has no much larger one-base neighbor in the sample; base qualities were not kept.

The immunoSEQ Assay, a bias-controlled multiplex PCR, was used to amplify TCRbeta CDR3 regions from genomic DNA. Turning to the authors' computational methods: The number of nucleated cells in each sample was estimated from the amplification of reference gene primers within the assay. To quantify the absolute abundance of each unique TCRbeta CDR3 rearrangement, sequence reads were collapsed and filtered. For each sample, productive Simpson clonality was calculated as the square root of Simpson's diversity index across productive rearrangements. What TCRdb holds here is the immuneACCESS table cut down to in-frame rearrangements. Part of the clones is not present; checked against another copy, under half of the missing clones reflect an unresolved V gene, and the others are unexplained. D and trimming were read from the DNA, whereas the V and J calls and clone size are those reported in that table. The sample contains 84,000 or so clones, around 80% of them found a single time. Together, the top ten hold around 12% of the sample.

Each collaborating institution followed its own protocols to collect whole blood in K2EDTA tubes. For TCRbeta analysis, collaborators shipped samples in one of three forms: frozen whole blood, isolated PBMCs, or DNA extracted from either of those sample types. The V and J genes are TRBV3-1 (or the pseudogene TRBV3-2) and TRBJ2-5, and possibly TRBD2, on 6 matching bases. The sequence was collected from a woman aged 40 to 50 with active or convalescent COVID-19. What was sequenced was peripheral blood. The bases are TGTGCCAGCAGCGGGACTTGGGAGAAAGAGACCCAGTACTTC. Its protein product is CASSGTWEKETQYF.